This TCR beta chain was sequenced during a study of blood T cell repertoires in COVID-19. The authors' processing: Amplification from reference gene primers served as the basis for estimated nucleated cell counts. Data came from immunoSEQ multiplex PCR; TCRdb stores just in-frame clones and leaves some out. The V and J calls and clone size are taken from that table; D and trimming were inferred from the DNA. The table has roughly 240,000 clones, roughly 86% seen once. V dropped 5 bases and J dropped 7 bases, with 14 bases sitting between them. This CDR3 is built from 13 residues. From germline, CDR1 is MRHNA and CDR2 SNTAGT. Clinical history as reported by participants underpinned cohort assignment. Two consecutive negative NP/OP PCR tests, clearance, or resolved symptoms defined Cohort 3 recovery.

The specimen sequenced was PBMCs or T cells enriched from blood (not recorded which). The clonotype comes from a woman between 50 and 59 years old who had recovered from COVID-19. This chain uses TRBV6-4 with TRBJ1-2; D is possibly TRBD1 (6 bases). CDR3 in amino acids: CASSSSGGGGYTF. CDR3 DNA: TGTGCCAGCAGTAGCTCTGGGGGCGGTGGCTACACCTTC.